The next 2 T cell receptor beta chains were all read from a single sample in a study of CD4+ T cells in melanoma. Here immunoSEQ multiplex PCR was the method, and the copy in TCRdb shows in-frame clones only, minus some. Here the sample spans 10,000 or so clones, approximately 60% being singletons. Sequencing was performed on cells from a culture (not recorded whether cultured in vitro). Receptors originate from a human donor with melanoma.

The rearrangement joins TRBV7-9 to TRBJ2-2; D is perhaps TRBD1 (5 bases). CDR1 SEHNR and CDR2 FQNEAQ come from the germline V gene (reference sequence). The CDR3 loop spans 15 amino acids. V gave up 3 bases and J gave up 5 bases, with 13 bases separating them. The CDR3 loop is CASSLTAQGTGELFF. CDR3 DNA: TGTGCCAGCAGCTTGACAGCCCAAGGGACCGGGGAGCTGTTTTTT.

This clone occurred a few times. At the DNA level, this CDR3 is encoded by other sequences in the same sample as well. This chain uses TRBV7-2 with TRBJ2-2; 12 nucleotides line up with TRBD2. After removal of 4 bases from V and 4 bases from J, the junction contained 4 bases not matched to a gene. Germline values: CDR1 SGHTA, CDR2 FQGNSA. This CDR3 region has 16 residues. CDR3 nucleotides: TGTGCCAGCAGCTCGGGACTAGCGGGCCCCACCGGGGAGCTGTTTTTT. Encoded protein: CASSSGLAGPTGELFF. The full variable domain, in which reference TRBV7-2 and TRBJ2-2 provide the parts outside the CDR3, is GAGVSQSPSNKVTEKGKDVELRCDPISGHTALYWYRQSLGQGLEFLIYFQGNSAPDKSGLPSDRFSAERTGGSVSTLTIQRTQQEDSAVYLCASSSGLAGPTGELFFGEGSRLTVL.